These 18 T cell receptor beta chains came from one sample sequenced in a study of T cell changes during pregnancy in multiple sclerosis. The protocol was immunoSEQ multiplex PCR, while the TCRdb copy is restricted to in-frame clones and leaves out a portion. The sample has 45,000 to 50,000 clones; about 91% are singletons. Sequencing used peripheral blood, obtained in the third trimester of pregnancy. These receptors were collected from a female donor with multiple sclerosis, enrolled in a pregnancy study.

This clone was counted a single time. The genes are TRBV5-4 and TRBJ2-7; TRBD2 matches 10 bases. CDR1 is SGHNT, CDR2 YYREEE, per germline (reference sequence). This CDR3 has 17 amino acids. V trimming: 4 bases; J trimming: 0 bases; junction bases outside the gene matches: 10. This chain's CDR3 is CASSPGLAEPSSYEQYF. As DNA, the CDR3 is TGTGCCAGCAGCCCCGGACTAGCGGAACCGAGCTCCTACGAGCAGTACTTC.

This chain joins TRBV7-3 and TRBJ2-3, with 9 bases fitting TRBD2. Trimming removed 4 bases from V and 5 bases from J; junction bases left unmatched: 19. The germline V gene encodes CDR1 SGHTA and CDR2 FQGTGA. The CDR3 runs 19 residues. CDR3 residues: CASSSIGRGLAGNGDTQYF. CDR3 coding DNA: TGTGCCAGCAGCTCCATCGGTCGAGGGCTAGCGGGAAATGGAGATACGCAGTATTTT.

The V and J genes are TRBV7-6 and TRBJ2-7; a possible D gene is TRBD1 (6 bases). The germline V and J ends were trimmed by 4 bases and 5 bases, with 18 bases remaining between them. Germline CDR1 SGHVS, CDR2 FNYEAQ. CDR3 length: 15 residues. In DNA form, the CDR3 reads TGTGCCAGCAGCTCCTTGATGGGACAAGGGAACGAGCAGTACTTC. Its protein product is CASSSLMGQGNEQYF.

The CDR3 protein is CASSVSLAGGPIGETQYF. The CDR3 DNA reads as TGTGCCAGCAGCGTAAGCCTAGCGGGAGGGCCTATAGGAGAGACCCAGTACTTC. This chain uses TRBV9 with TRBJ2-5; TRBD2 matches 12 bases. V shed 1 base and J 4 bases; nucleotides not matched to a gene: 11. CDR1 is SGDLS, CDR2 YYNGEE, per germline. CDR3 length: 18 residues.

This sequence joins TRBV27 and TRBJ2-1, with D possibly being TRBD2 (6 bases). CDR1 is MNHEY, CDR2 SMNVEV, per germline (reference sequence). V lost 4 bases, J lost 3 bases, and 16 bases lay in between. The CDR3 spans 16 residues. The CDR3 DNA reads as TGTGCCAGCAGTTCAAGACTAGTTCCTCACTACAATGAGCAGTTCTTC. It yields the protein CASSSRLVPHYNEQFF.

The gene calls are TRBV2 and TRBJ1-3; tentative D call: TRBD1 (6 bases). V was shortened by 5 bases and J by 0 bases, with 11 bases between the two germline ends. This CDR3 has 15 amino acids. Germline loops: CDR1 SNHLY, CDR2 FYNNEI. Here the CDR3 reads CASSRDNYSGNTIYF. Here the CDR3 DNA reads TGTGCCAGCAGTCGGGACAACTACTCTGGAAACACCATATATTTT.

The chain couples TRBV19 to TRBJ2-7; tentative D call: TRBD1 (5 bases). Trimming removed 5 bases from V and 1 base from J, with 12 bases in between. Germline-derived CDR1 and CDR2 are LNHDA and SQIVND (reference sequence). This CDR3 has 14 amino acids. CDR3 coding DNA: TGTGCCAGTAGTGGGCAGGGCAGATCCTACGAGCAGTACTTC. Its translation: CASSGQGRSYEQYF.

The J gene is TRBJ2-1, the V gene TRBV7-6, with 9 bases that match TRBD2. J was trimmed by 7 bases and V by 1 base; bases with no gene match: 8. There are 16 residues in the CDR3. Germline values: CDR1 SGHVS, CDR2 FNYEAQ. The CDR3 DNA reads as TGTGCCAGCAGCTTAGAGGCTAGCGGGATAGGAAATGAGCAGTTCTTC. This translates into CASSLEASGIGNEQFF. Variable domain in full (rest from reference TRBV7-6 and TRBJ2-1): GAGVSQSPRYKVTKRGQDVALRCDPISGHVSLYWYRQALGQGPEFLTYFNYEAQQDKSGLPNDRFSAERPEGSISTLTIQRTEQRDSAMYRCASSLEASGIGNEQFFGPGTRLTVL.

This chain links TRBV6-4 with TRBJ2-3; 10 bases align to TRBD2. The CDR3 is 16 amino acids. Trimming at V came to 0 bases and at J to 4 bases, leaving 4 bases not matched to a gene. CDR1 is MRHNA, CDR2 SNTAGT, per germline. Here the CDR3 DNA reads TGTGCCAGCAGTGACTCGCCTAGCGGGAGTTCAGATACGCAGTATTTT. Its protein product is CASSDSPSGSSDTQYF.

The V gene is TRBV11-2, the J gene TRBJ2-5; 10 bases align to TRBD2. CDR3 size: 16 residues. Germline CDR1 and CDR2: SGHAT and FQNNGV. J was trimmed by 4 bases and V by 2 bases; bases with no gene match: 7. This CDR3 is CASSLYASGRGETQYF. CDR3 DNA: TGTGCCAGCAGCTTATACGCTAGCGGGAGAGGAGAGACCCAGTACTTC. Complete variable domain (other parts from reference TRBV11-2 and TRBJ2-5): EAGVAQSPRYKIIEKRQSVAFWCNPISGHATLYWYQQILGQGPKLLIQFQNNGVVDDSQLPKDRFSAERLKGVDSTLKIQPAKLEDSAVYLCASSLYASGRGETQYFGPGTRLLVL.

This chain links TRBV27 with TRBJ2-7, with no clear D. The CDR3 sequence is 15 residues long. Trimming removed 2 bases from V and 4 bases from J, with 15 bases in between. Germline CDR1 and CDR2: MNHEY and SMNVEV (reference sequence). CDR3 in DNA: TGTGCCAGCAGTTTAAGAGGTCTCAGTGAATACGAGCAGTACTTC. This gives the protein CASSLRGLSEYEQYF.

This chain connects TRBV29-1 to TRBJ2-3, with 10 bases that match TRBD2. V lost 3 bases and J lost 3; bases outside the gene matches: 12. This CDR3 spans 17 amino acids. Germline values: CDR1 SQVTM, CDR2 ANQGSEA. The CDR3 DNA follows: TGCAGCGTTGAGGGGACTAGCGCCAGTGGGGGGACAGATACGCAGTATTTT. As protein: CSVEGTSASGGTDTQYF.

The chain employs TRBV18 and TRBJ1-5; weak D call: TRBD1 (5 bases). CDR3 size: 12 residues. Trimming removed 6 bases from V and 4 bases from J, with 7 bases in between. Germline V gives CDR1 KGHSH, CDR2 LQKENI. The CDR3 sequence is CASSGGNQPQHF. For the CDR3, the DNA is TGTGCCAGCTCCGGGGGGAATCAGCCCCAGCATTTT. Variable domain in full (rest from reference TRBV18 and TRBJ1-5): NAGVMQNPRHLVRRRGQEARLRCSPMKGHSHVYWYRQLPEEGLKFMVYLQKENIIDESGMPKERFSAEFPKEGPSILRIQQVVRGDSAAYFCASSGGNQPQHFGDGTRLSIL.

This sequence joins TRBV30 and TRBJ2-5; weak D call: TRBD1 (6 bases). Germline V gene sequence: CDR1 GTSNPN, CDR2 SVGIG (reference sequence). The CDR3 runs to 16 residues. The ends were cut back, 0 bases at V and 5 bases at J, with 19 bases in the middle. The DNA for the CDR3 is TGTGCCTGGAGTGTAACCCCCGCAGGGGACCCCGAGACCCAGTACTTC. This translates into CAWSVTPAGDPETQYF.

The chain carries TRBV14 and TRBJ2-7, with D maybe TRBD2 (6 bases). V gave up 4 bases and J gave up 7 bases, with 17 bases separating them. Germline CDR1 is SGHDN and CDR2 is FVKESK. This CDR3 region has 14 residues. CDR3 in amino acids: CASSPAGLLGEQYF. The CDR3 nucleotides are TGTGCCAGCAGCCCGGCGGGACTTTTGGGGGAGCAGTACTTC.

V is TRBV10-2 and J is TRBJ1-1; the D is unclear. Deletions cut 1 base from V and 4 bases from J, with 10 bases between. CDR3 length: 14 residues. Germline values: CDR1 WSHSY, CDR2 SAAADI. The chain's CDR3 is CASSEFAIATEAFF. For the CDR3, the DNA is TGCGCCAGCAGTGAGTTTGCTATTGCCACTGAAGCTTTCTTT.

The chain couples TRBV4-2 to TRBJ2-3; 7 nucleotides match TRBD1. The CDR3 is 15 residues long. Germline lookup yields CDR1 LGHNA and CDR2 YNFKEQ. Trimming at V came to 5 bases and at J to 4 bases, leaving 9 bases not matched to a gene. CDR3 coding DNA: TGTGCCAGCAGCGCCTCCGAGGGGGCATCAGATACGCAGTATTTT. Its translation: CASSASEGASDTQYF.

This chain uses TRBV4-2 with TRBJ1-4; TRBD1 matches 8 bases. This CDR3 is built from 14 residues. Per germline, CDR1 LGHNA and CDR2 YNFKEQ. J was trimmed by 8 bases and V by 3 bases; bases with no gene match: 5. CDR3 DNA: TGTGCCAGCAGCCAGGACAGGGTTGCCGAAAAACTGTTTTTT. This encodes CASSQDRVAEKLFF.